This T cell receptor beta chain came from a study of blood T cell repertoires in COVID-19. The table came from immunoSEQ multiplex PCR; TCRdb's copy has only in-frame clones and leaves some out. The sample lists around 63,000 clones; roughly 79% were seen once. This CDR3 contains 16 residues. The germline V and J ends were trimmed by 1 base and 8 bases, with 15 bases remaining between them. The germline CDR1 and CDR2 sequences are SGHTA and FQGNSA. This receptor was taken from a woman older than 75 with active or convalescent COVID-19. V usage is TRBV7-2 and J usage is TRBJ1-6; D unresolved. Sequencing was done on a sample of peripheral blood. The CDR3 is CASSLDAGSLHSPLHF. The CDR3 DNA is TGTGCCAGCAGCTTAGATGCGGGGTCCCTTCATTCACCCCTCCACTTT.